This T cell receptor (beta chain) was profiled in a study of blood T cell repertoires in COVID-19. The method was immunoSEQ multiplex PCR; TCRdb's version includes in-frame clones alone and lacks a portion of them. The repertoire holds 250,000 or so clones, with approximately 88% as singletons. The germline V and J ends were trimmed by 4 bases and 8 bases, with 14 bases remaining between them. The CDR3 totals 13 residues. CDR1 and CDR2 (germline): SGHVS, FQNEAQ. Exposed participants came across a COVID-19 case within 2 weeks before study entry. The chain uses TRBV7-8 and TRBJ1-1; TRBD1 is a possible D gene (5 bases). This sequence originates from a middle-aged woman who had been exposed to COVID-19. Sequenced: PBMCs or T cells enriched from blood (not recorded which). The chain's CDR3 is CASSSGSSLEAFF. CDR3 in DNA: TGTGCCAGCAGCTCAGGGTCATCGTTAGAAGCTTTCTTT.